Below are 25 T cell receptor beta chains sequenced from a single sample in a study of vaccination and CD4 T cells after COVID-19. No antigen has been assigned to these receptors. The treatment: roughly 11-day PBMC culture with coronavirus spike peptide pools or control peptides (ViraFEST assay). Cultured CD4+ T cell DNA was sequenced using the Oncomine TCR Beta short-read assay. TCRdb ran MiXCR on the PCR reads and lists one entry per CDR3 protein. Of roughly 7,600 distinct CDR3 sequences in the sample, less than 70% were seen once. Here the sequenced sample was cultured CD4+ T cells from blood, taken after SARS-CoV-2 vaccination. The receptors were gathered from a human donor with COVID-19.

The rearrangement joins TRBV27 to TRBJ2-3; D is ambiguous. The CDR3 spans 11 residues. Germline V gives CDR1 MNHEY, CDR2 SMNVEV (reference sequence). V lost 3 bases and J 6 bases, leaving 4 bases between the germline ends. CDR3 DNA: TGTGCCAGCAGTTTTGGGGATACGCAGTATTTT. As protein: CASSFGDTQYF.

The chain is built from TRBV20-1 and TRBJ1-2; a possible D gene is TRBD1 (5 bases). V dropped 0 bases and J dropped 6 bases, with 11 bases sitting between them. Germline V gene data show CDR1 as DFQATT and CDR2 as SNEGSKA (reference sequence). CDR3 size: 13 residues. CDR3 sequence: CSARDLGVDGYTF. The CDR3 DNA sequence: TGCAGTGCTAGAGATTTGGGGGTAGATGGCTACACCTTC.

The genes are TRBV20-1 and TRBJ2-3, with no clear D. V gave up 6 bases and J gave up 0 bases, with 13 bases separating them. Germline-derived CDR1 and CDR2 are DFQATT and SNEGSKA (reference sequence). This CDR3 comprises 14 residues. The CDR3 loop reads CSAKIWASTDTQYF. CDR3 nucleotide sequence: TGCAGTGCAAAGATCTGGGCTAGCACAGATACGCAGTATTTT.

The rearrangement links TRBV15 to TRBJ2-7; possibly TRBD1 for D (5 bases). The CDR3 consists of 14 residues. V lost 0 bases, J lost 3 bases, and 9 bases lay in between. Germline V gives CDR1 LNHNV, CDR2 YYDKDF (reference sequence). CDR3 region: CATSRDRVDYEQYF. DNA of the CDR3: TGTGCCACCAGCAGAGACAGGGTGGACTACGAGCAGTACTTC.

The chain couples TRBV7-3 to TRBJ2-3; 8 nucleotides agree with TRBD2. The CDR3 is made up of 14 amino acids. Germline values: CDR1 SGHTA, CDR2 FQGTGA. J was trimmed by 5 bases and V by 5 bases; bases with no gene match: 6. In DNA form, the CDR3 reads TGTGCCAGCAGCGTCCGGGGGGGCATAGATACGCAGTATTTT. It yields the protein CASSVRGGIDTQYF.

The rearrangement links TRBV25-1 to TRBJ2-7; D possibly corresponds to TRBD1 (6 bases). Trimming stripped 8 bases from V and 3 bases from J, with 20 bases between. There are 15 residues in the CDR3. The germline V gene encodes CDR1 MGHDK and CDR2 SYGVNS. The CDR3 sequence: CASAPRGGTVYEQYF. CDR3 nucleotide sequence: TGTGCCAGCGCCCCGCGTGGGGGCACTGTCTACGAGCAGTACTTC.

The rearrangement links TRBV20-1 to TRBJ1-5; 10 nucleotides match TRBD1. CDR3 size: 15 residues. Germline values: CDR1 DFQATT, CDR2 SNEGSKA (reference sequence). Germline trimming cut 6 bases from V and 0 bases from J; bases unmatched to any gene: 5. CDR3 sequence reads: CSAEGTGDSNQPQHF. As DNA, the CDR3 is TGCAGTGCCGAAGGGACAGGGGATAGCAATCAGCCCCAGCATTTT.

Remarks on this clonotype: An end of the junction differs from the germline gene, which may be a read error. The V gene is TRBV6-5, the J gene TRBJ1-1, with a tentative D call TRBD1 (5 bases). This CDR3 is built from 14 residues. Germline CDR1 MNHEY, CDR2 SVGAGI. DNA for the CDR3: TGTGCCGGCAGTTACTCGACAGCAGGCGGTGAAGCTTTCTTT. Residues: CAGSYSTAGGEAFF.

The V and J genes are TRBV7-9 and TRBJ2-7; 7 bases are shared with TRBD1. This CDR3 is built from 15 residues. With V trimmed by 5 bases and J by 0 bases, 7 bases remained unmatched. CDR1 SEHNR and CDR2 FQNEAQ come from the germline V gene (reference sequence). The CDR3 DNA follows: TGTGCCAGCAGCCCCAGACAGGGCGGCTCCTACGAGCAGTACTTC. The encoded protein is CASSPRQGGSYEQYF.

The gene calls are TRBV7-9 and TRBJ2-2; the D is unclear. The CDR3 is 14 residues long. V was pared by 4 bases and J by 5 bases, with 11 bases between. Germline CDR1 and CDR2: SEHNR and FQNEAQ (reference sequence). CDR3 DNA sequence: TGTGCCAGCAGCTGGGGTTCTGTGACCGGGGAGCTGTTTTTT. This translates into CASSWGSVTGELFF.

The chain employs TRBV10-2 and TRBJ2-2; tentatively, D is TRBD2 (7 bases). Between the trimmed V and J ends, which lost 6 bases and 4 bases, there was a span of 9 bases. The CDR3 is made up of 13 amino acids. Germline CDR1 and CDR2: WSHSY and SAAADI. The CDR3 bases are TGCGCCAGCAGGAGGGGGGGCACCGGGGAGCTGTTTTTT. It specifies CASRRGGTGELFF.

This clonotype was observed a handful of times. CDR3 coding DNA: TGTGCCAGCAGCGCGGGACCGCTCTATGGCTACACCTTC. This sequence encodes CASSAGPLYGYTF. The chain couples TRBV7-9 to TRBJ1-2, with a tentative D call TRBD1 (5 bases). The V end lost 5 bases, the J end lost 4 bases, and 11 bases lay between the germline ends. Germline V gene lookup returns CDR1 SEHNR and CDR2 FQNEAQ (reference sequence). CDR3 length: 13 amino acids.

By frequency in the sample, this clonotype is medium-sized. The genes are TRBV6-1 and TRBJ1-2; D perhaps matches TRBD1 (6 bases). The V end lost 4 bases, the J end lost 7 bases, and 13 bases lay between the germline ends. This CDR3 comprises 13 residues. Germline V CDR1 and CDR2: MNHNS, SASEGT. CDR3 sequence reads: CASSARGAFGYTF. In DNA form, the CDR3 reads TGTGCCAGCAGTGCTCGGGGGGCGTTTGGCTACACCTTC.

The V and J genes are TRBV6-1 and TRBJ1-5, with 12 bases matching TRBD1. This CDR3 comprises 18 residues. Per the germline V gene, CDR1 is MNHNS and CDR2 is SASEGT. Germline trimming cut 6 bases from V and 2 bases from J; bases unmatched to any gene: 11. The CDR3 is CASRTGTGGVGGNQPQHF. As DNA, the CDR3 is TGTGCCAGCAGAACCGGGACAGGGGGCGTCGGTGGCAATCAGCCCCAGCATTTT.

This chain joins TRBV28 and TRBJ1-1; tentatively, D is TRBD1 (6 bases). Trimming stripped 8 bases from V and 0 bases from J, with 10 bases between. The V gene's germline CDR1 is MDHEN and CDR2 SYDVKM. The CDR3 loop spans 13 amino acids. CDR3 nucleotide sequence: TGTGCCAGCCAGGGGACTATGAACACTGAAGCTTTCTTT. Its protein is CASQGTMNTEAFF.

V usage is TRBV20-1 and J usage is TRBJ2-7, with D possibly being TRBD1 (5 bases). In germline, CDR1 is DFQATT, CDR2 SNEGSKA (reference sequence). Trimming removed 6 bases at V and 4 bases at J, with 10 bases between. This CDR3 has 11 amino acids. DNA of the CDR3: TGCAGTGCCCTCGACAGATACGAGCAGTACTTC. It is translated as CSALDRYEQYF.

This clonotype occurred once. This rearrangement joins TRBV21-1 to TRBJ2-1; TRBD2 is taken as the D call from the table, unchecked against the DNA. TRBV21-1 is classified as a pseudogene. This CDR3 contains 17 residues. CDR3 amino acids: CASKGLAGGQSYNEQFF. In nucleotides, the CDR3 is TGTGCCAGCAAGGGACTAGCGGGGGGGCAGTCCTACAATGAGCAGTTCTTC.

CDR3 residues: CSAREGANSPLHF. CDR3 in DNA: TGCAGTGCTAGGGAAGGGGCGAATTCACCCCTCCACTTT. This chain joins TRBV20-1 and TRBJ1-6; possibly TRBD1 for D (5 bases). V was shortened by 3 bases and J by 7 bases, with 10 bases between the two germline ends. The CDR3 is made up of 13 amino acids. CDR1 is DFQATT, CDR2 SNEGSKA, per germline (reference sequence).

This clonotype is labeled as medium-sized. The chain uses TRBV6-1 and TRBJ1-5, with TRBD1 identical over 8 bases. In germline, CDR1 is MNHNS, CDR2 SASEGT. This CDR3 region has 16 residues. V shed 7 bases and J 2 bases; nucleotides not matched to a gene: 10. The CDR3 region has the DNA TGTGCCAGCAACAGGGGGGCAGGGAATCGCAATCAGCCCCAGCATTTT. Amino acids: CASNRGAGNRNQPQHF.

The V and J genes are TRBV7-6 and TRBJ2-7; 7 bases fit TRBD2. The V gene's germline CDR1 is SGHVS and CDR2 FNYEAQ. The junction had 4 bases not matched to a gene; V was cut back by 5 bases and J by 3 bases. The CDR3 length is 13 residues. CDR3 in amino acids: CASSRTSDYEQYF. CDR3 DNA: TGTGCCAGCAGCAGAACTAGCGACTACGAGCAGTACTTC.

The CDR3 DNA sequence: TGCAGTGCTTCTCGGGGTAGCAGGTCCGGGGAGCTGTTTTTT. Encoded protein: CSASRGSRSGELFF. This chain joins TRBV20-1 and TRBJ2-2; a possible D gene is TRBD2 (5 bases). The V gene's germline CDR1 is DFQATT and CDR2 SNEGSKA (reference sequence). The CDR3 covers 14 residues. Trimming pared 5 bases from V and 6 bases from J, leaving 16 bases between.

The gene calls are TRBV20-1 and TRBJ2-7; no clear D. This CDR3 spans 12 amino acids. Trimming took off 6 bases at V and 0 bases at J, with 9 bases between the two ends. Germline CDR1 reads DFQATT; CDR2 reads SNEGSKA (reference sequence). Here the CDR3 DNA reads TGCAGTGCCCGGGTTGACTCCTACGAGCAGTACTTC. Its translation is CSARVDSYEQYF.

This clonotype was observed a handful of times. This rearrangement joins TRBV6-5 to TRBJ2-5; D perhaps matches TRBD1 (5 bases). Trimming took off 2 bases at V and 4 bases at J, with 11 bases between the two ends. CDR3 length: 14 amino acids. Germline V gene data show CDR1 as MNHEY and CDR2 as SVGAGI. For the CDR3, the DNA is TGTGCCAGCAGTTACGCAGGGTCGGCAGAGACCCAGTACTTC. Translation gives CASSYAGSAETQYF.

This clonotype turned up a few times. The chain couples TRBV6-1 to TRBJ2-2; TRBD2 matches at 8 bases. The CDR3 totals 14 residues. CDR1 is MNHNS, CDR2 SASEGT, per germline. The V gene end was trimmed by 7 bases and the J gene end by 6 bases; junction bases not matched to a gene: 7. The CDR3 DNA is TGTGCCAGCAAATATTCGGGGGGGTCCGGGGAGCTGTTTTTT. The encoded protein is CASKYSGGSGELFF.

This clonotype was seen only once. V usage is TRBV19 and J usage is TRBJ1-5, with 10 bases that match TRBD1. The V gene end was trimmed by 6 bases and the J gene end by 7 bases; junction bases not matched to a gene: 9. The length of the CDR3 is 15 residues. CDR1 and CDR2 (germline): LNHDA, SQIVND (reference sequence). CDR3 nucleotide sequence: TGTGCCAGTAGGCCCGGGACAGGGGTTCGACAGCCCCAGCATTTT. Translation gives CASRPGTGVRQPQHF.